The clone carrying this T cell receptor (beta chain) was counted ten times or more. Its antigen remains unidentified. Trimming shortened V by 8 bases and J by 3 bases, and 16 bases separated the two germline ends. The germline gives CDR1 MDHEN, CDR2 SYDVKM. There are 14 residues in the CDR3. Enrolled ophthalmopathy patients presented with a Clinical Activity Score of at least 3, a NOSPECS grade of at least 4, and disease duration under 3 months. The diagnoses drew upon clinical symptoms, serum thyroxine and TRAb, thyroid ultrasound and orbital computed tomography. RNA transcripts served as the template for amplifying TCR beta CDR3 regions. The HTBI primer set was used in a first-round RT-PCR of the TCR CDR3. TCRdb fed the multiplex PCR reads into MiXCR, producing one record per CDR3 protein. The data hold 600,000 or so distinct CDR3 sequences, with over 12% observed a single time. This sample was taken from a study of T cells in Graves' hyperthyroidism and ophthalmopathy. Study as a whole: Blood from the periphery was taken at initial diagnosis, before any treatment. Whole-study findings and limits: A model using 13 V-J features told ophthalmopathy apart from stable hyperthyroidism.

Sample: blood. This sequence joins TRBV28 and TRBJ2-5; D is uncertain. This receptor was taken from a woman aged 18-30 years with Graves' ophthalmopathy. The CDR3 protein is CASSPAATEETQYF. CDR3 coding DNA: TGTGCCAGCTCCCCCGCAGCCACCGAAGAGACCCAGTACTTC.